Following are 27 T cell receptor beta chains from one sample sequenced in a study of beta chain features in type 1 diabetes. What was sequenced were expressed TCRB transcripts, since all of the isolated RNA had been reverse transcribed. Assay: immunoSEQ multiplex PCR; the TCRdb copy retains only in-frame clones and omits some. The table lists over 100,000 clones, almost 40% of them singletons. The sequenced material came from stem cell memory CD4+ T cells from blood. These receptors were obtained from a young woman in good health.

This clone was counted between two and nine times. CDR3 amino acids: CASRSPLANQETQYF. Here the CDR3 DNA reads TGTGCCAGCAGGTCCCCACTAGCGAACCAAGAGACCCAGTACTTC. The chain combines TRBV28 with TRBJ2-5, with TRBD2 identical over 7 bases. This CDR3 spans 15 amino acids. Germline V gene data show CDR1 as MDHEN and CDR2 as SYDVKM. Trimming removed 6 bases from V and 0 bases from J; junction bases left unmatched: 7.

There are a few counts of this clone. CDR3 region: CASSQAAGDTDTQYF. The DNA for the CDR3 is TGCGCCAGCAGCCAAGCTGCGGGAGACACAGATACGCAGTATTTT. The chain carries TRBV4-3 and TRBJ2-3, with TRBD2 matching over 7 bases. Looked up from germline, CDR1 is LGHNA and CDR2 is YSLEER. Trimming removed 1 base from V and 2 bases from J; junction bases left unmatched: 3. This CDR3 is built from 15 residues.

This rearrangement joins TRBV30 to TRBJ2-1; TRBD2 is a possible D gene (5 bases). CDR1 and CDR2 (germline): GTSNPN, SVGIG (reference sequence). The V end lost 2 bases, the J end lost 5 bases, and 10 bases lay between the germline ends. The CDR3 has 13 amino acids. The DNA of the CDR3 is TGTGCCTGGAGTCCCCGAGGGCACAATGAGCAGTTCTTC. Translation: CAWSPRGHNEQFF.

This clone was counted a few times. The chain carries TRBV28 and TRBJ2-7; the D gene is possibly TRBD2 (6 bases). CDR1 MDHEN and CDR2 SYDVKM come from the germline V gene. The CDR3 loop spans 15 amino acids. Trimming removed 3 bases from V and 8 bases from J, with 20 bases in between. CDR3 in amino acids: CASSFGGTGRLKQYF. The CDR3 DNA reads TGTGCCAGCAGTTTTGGCGGGACTGGCCGCTTGAAGCAGTACTTC.

This clone was counted a few times. V gene TRBV29-1 combines with J gene TRBJ2-4; D perhaps matches TRBD1 (5 bases). The CDR3 has 15 residues. Germline assignment: CDR1 SQVTM and CDR2 ANQGSEA. Trimming stripped 4 bases from V and 0 bases from J, with 13 bases between. CDR3 DNA: TGCAGCGTTGTGTCAGGGAATCTAGCCAAAAACATTCAGTACTTC. Translating it yields CSVVSGNLAKNIQYF.

V usage is TRBV25-1 and J usage is TRBJ1-1, with TRBD1 matching over 7 bases. V trimming: 4 bases; J trimming: 2 bases; junction bases outside the gene matches: 7. Germline-derived CDR1 and CDR2 are MGHDK and SYGVNS. The CDR3 is made up of 15 amino acids. The chain's CDR3 is CASSVAGGPNTEAFF. In nucleotides, the CDR3 is TGTGCCAGCAGTGTGGCAGGGGGACCAAACACTGAAGCTTTCTTT. Complete variable domain (other parts from reference TRBV25-1 and TRBJ1-1): EADIYQTPRYLVIGTGKKITLECSQTMGHDKMYWYQQDPGMELHLIHYSYGVNSTEKGDLSSESTVSRIRTEHFPLTLESARPSHTSQYLCASSVAGGPNTEAFFGQGTRLTVV.

This clone was counted a few times. This chain joins TRBV7-9 and TRBJ2-1; tentatively, D is TRBD2 (5 bases). Between the trimmed V and J ends, which lost 3 bases and 1 base, there was a span of 10 bases. The CDR3 has 15 amino acids. Germline assignment: CDR1 SEHNR and CDR2 FQNEAQ (reference sequence). The CDR3 DNA follows: TGTGCCAGCAGCTTCGGACTGATATCCTACAATGAGCAGTTCTTC. Its protein is CASSFGLISYNEQFF.

The chain carries TRBV6-5 and TRBJ1-2; D is possibly TRBD1 (5 bases). Trimming pared 5 bases from V and 4 bases from J, leaving 14 bases between. The CDR3 covers 14 residues. Germline CDR1 is MNHEY and CDR2 is SVGAGI. The CDR3 bases are TGTGCCAGCAGTAAAGGGGCGACCTTCTATGGCTACACCTTC. Its translation: CASSKGATFYGYTF.

This clone was counted many times. The chain uses TRBV23-1 and TRBJ2-7; D remains ambiguous. TRBV23-1 is identified as an open reading frame with a role that is uncertain. The V end was cut by 7 bases, the J end by 4 bases, with 5 bases between. The CDR3 totals 10 residues. Here the CDR3 DNA reads TGCGCCAGCACCGAGTACGAGCAGTACTTC. This sequence encodes CASTEYEQYF.

The J gene is TRBJ1-2, the V gene TRBV5-1; possibly TRBD1 for D (5 bases). The CDR3 spans 14 residues. In germline, CDR1 is SGHRS, CDR2 YFSETQ. The V end was cut by 3 bases, the J end by 5 bases, with 14 bases between. Here the CDR3 reads CASSSDLGGYGYTF. The CDR3, as DNA: TGCGCCAGCAGCTCGGACCTCGGGGGGTATGGCTACACCTTC.

The V gene is TRBV28, the J gene TRBJ1-1, with no clear D. Germline V gene lookup returns CDR1 MDHEN and CDR2 SYDVKM. This CDR3 is built from 14 residues. The V gene lost 1 base and the J gene lost 8 bases, with 14 bases spanning the gap. CDR3 sequence: CASSLSRRREEAFF. DNA of the CDR3: TGTGCCAGCAGTTTATCCCGGAGACGCGAGGAAGCTTTCTTT. Variable domain in full (rest from reference TRBV28 and TRBJ1-1): DVKVTQSSRYLVKRTGEKVFLECVQDMDHENMFWYRQDPGLGLRLIYFSYDVKMKEKGDIPEGYSVSREKKERFSLILESASTNQTSMYLCASSLSRRREEAFFGQGTRLTVV.

The chain links TRBV2 to TRBJ2-7; 9 bases are a match to TRBD2. V lost 4 bases and J lost 2; bases outside the gene matches: 6. Germline CDR1 SNHLY, CDR2 FYNNEI. CDR3 length: 15 residues. As DNA, the CDR3 is TGTGCCAGCAGTGGACTAGCGGAGAGGCCCTACGAGCAGTACTTC. Its protein product is CASSGLAERPYEQYF.

CDR3: CSVSRDNKEQYF. The CDR3 DNA reads TGCAGCGTGTCCCGGGACAACAAAGAGCAGTACTTC. V and J are TRBV29-1 and TRBJ2-7, with D tentatively TRBD1 (6 bases). CDR1 and CDR2 (germline): SQVTM, ANQGSEA. This CDR3 has 12 amino acids. Deletions cut 6 bases from V and 7 bases from J, with 16 bases between.

CDR3 sequence (DNA): TGTGCCAGCAGTTACCGGACGCCGGGAGACAATGAGCAGTTCTTC. Translated, it gives CASSYRTPGDNEQFF. The J gene is TRBJ2-1, the V gene TRBV6-6; perhaps TRBD2 as D (6 bases). From germline, CDR1 is MNHNY and CDR2 SVGAGI (reference sequence). The V end was cut by 2 bases, the J end by 5 bases, with 13 bases between. This CDR3 comprises 15 residues.

The rearrangement joins TRBV7-9 to TRBJ2-7; 12 nucleotides agree with TRBD2. The V gene's germline CDR1 is SEHNR and CDR2 FQNEAQ (reference sequence). This CDR3 has 15 residues. V shed 5 bases, J shed 2 bases, and the junction held 4 bases outside the gene matches. This CDR3 is CASSAGLAGTYEQYF. CDR3 in DNA: TGTGCCAGCAGCGCCGGACTAGCGGGGACCTACGAGCAGTACTTC.

This chain uses TRBV5-1 with TRBJ2-1; TRBD1 aligns across 8 bases. CDR1 is SGHRS, CDR2 YFSETQ, per germline. The CDR3 totals 14 residues. V trimming: 0 bases; J trimming: 6 bases; junction bases outside the gene matches: 2. CDR3 coding DNA: TGCGCCAGCAGCTTGGCCACAGGGGGCAATGAGCAGTTCTTC. It is translated as CASSLATGGNEQFF.

The CDR3, as DNA: TGTGCCAGCTCACCAAGGACAGGACCCTCCTACGAGCAGTACTTC. This translates into CASSPRTGPSYEQYF. The rearrangement uses TRBV18 and TRBJ2-7; 7 nucleotides agree with TRBD1. CDR3 length: 15 amino acids. Germline V gene lookup returns CDR1 KGHSH and CDR2 LQKENI. The J segment lost 0 bases and the V segment lost 2 bases, leaving 4 bases of the junction unmatched.

The V gene is TRBV5-1, the J gene TRBJ1-1; D remains ambiguous. V lost 0 bases to trimming and J lost 0 bases, with 6 bases between them. The CDR3 spans 14 residues. Germline-derived CDR1 and CDR2 are SGHRS and YFSETQ. CDR3 DNA sequence: TGCGCCAGCAGCTTGGGAGGATTGAACACTGAAGCTTTCTTT. This translates into CASSLGGLNTEAFF.

This clone was found a few times. The chain joins TRBV7-9 to TRBJ2-1; 9 nucleotides agree with TRBD2. The V gene's germline CDR1 is SEHNR and CDR2 FQNEAQ (reference sequence). The V and J ends lost 2 bases and 4 bases, in that order; junction bases with no gene match: 12. This CDR3 has 18 amino acids. This CDR3 reads CASSLSGLAGPVYNEQFF. For the CDR3, the DNA is TGTGCCAGCAGCTTATCCGGGCTAGCGGGACCCGTGTACAATGAGCAGTTCTTC.

The chain carries TRBV5-1 and TRBJ2-7, with a weak D call TRBD2 (5 bases). Trimming removed 2 bases from V and 3 bases from J, with 12 bases in between. CDR3 length: 14 residues. Germline V gene data show CDR1 as SGHRS and CDR2 as YFSETQ. CDR3 nucleotides: TGCGCCAGCAGCTTATACCAGCGGAACTACGAGCAGTACTTC. It is translated as CASSLYQRNYEQYF.

The V call is TRBV29-1, the J call TRBJ2-7; weak D call: TRBD2 (7 bases). The ends were cut back, 1 base at V and 4 bases at J, with 11 bases in the middle. Looked up from germline, CDR1 is SQVTM and CDR2 is ANQGSEA. The CDR3 totals 13 residues. This CDR3 is CSVEGTRGYEQYF. CDR3 nucleotide sequence: TGCAGCGTTGAAGGGACTAGGGGGTACGAGCAGTACTTC.

This sequence joins TRBV30 and TRBJ1-4, with 8 positions matching TRBD1. J was trimmed by 7 bases and V by 2 bases; bases with no gene match: 6. CDR1 and CDR2 from the germline V gene are GTSNPN and SVGIG (reference sequence). This CDR3 spans 14 amino acids. The CDR3 region is CAWSTTGVPEKLFF. Written as DNA, the CDR3 is TGTGCCTGGAGTACGACAGGGGTTCCTGAAAAACTGTTTTTT.

This clone showed up just once. This chain connects TRBV10-3 to TRBJ1-1; D is perhaps TRBD1 (6 bases). V was trimmed by 7 bases and J by 7 bases, leaving 13 bases between them. This CDR3 region has 12 residues. The germline V gene encodes CDR1 ENHRY and CDR2 SYGVKD. As DNA, the CDR3 is TGTGCCATCAAAGAGGACAGCAATGAAGCTTTCTTT. It is translated as CAIKEDSNEAFF.

The sample holds a few counts of this clone. The V gene is TRBV2, the J gene TRBJ2-7, with D unclear. Trimming stripped 10 bases from V and 7 bases from J, with 14 bases between. CDR1 is SNHLY, CDR2 FYNNEI, per germline. The CDR3 covers 11 residues. The CDR3 region is CAIQTQVEQYF. The CDR3 DNA follows: TGTGCCATACAGACCCAGGTGGAGCAGTACTTC.

In its sample, this clone was seen a few times. This sequence joins TRBV7-2 and TRBJ2-1; TRBD2 agrees at 11 bases. CDR3 length: 15 amino acids. CDR1 and CDR2 (germline): SGHTA, FQGNSA. The J segment lost 4 bases and the V segment lost 5 bases, leaving 4 bases of the junction unmatched. The CDR3 is CASSVTSGSYNEQFF. Here the CDR3 DNA reads TGTGCCAGCAGCGTTACTAGCGGGAGTTACAATGAGCAGTTCTTC.

Only one count was recorded for this clone. V gene TRBV19 combines with J gene TRBJ2-1, with TRBD1 matching 11 bases. CDR1 is LNHDA and CDR2 is SQIVND in the germline V gene (reference sequence). The CDR3 totals 17 residues. J was trimmed by 4 bases and V by 5 bases; bases with no gene match: 10. Here the CDR3 reads CASSLRTGGAIYNEQFF. The DNA of the CDR3 is TGTGCCAGTAGTCTTAGGACAGGGGGCGCGATATACAATGAGCAGTTCTTC. The whole variable domain, filled in from reference TRBV19 and TRBJ2-1, reads DGGITQSPKYLFRKEGQNVTLSCEQNLNHDAMYWYRQDPGQGLRLIYYSQIVNDFQKGDIAEGYSVSREKKESFPLTVTSAQKNPTAFYLCASSLRTGGAIYNEQFFGPGTRLTVL.

This clone was seen once. The CDR3 spells CASSVWGDSNQPQHF. The CDR3 bases are TGTGCCAGCAGCGTGTGGGGGGATAGCAATCAGCCCCAGCATTTT. The rearrangement links TRBV9 to TRBJ1-5; D might be TRBD1 (5 bases). Germline V gene sequence: CDR1 SGDLS, CDR2 YYNGEE. Trimming took off 2 bases at V and 0 bases at J, with 9 bases between the two ends. The CDR3 covers 15 residues.